This TCR beta chain was obtained from a study of blood T cell repertoires in COVID-19. In the study overall: Researchers got acute and convalescent COVID-19 samples from the United States, Italy and Spain.

This clone was observed a single time. The sample has other DNA sequences that encode this CDR3 too. The CDR3 has 13 amino acids. V shed 2 bases and J 3 bases; nucleotides not matched to a gene: 1. Germline V gives CDR1 KGHSH, CDR2 LQKENI. Method: immunoSEQ multiplex PCR; TCRdb's copy keeps in-frame clones and lacks some. The table has tens of thousands of clones, around 93% seen once. The chain has TRBV18 and TRBJ2-7; TRBD2 matches at 7 bases. This clonotype was sampled from a man in his forties or fifties with active COVID-19. The sequencing sample was made of peripheral blood. For the CDR3, the DNA is TGTGCCAGCTCACCATCGGGAGGCTACGAGCAGTACTTC. Its protein product is CASSPSGGYEQYF.